Following are 4 T cell receptor beta chains from one sample sequenced in a study of cytomegalovirus exposure and HLA in healthy donors. PCR was performed using 60 Vbeta and 13 Jbeta primers. Data came from immunoSEQ multiplex PCR; TCRdb stores just in-frame clones and leaves some out. The table includes hundreds of thousands of clones, around 89% detected once. What was sequenced was PBMCs. The receptor set was obtained from a woman between 18 and 30 years old in good health and CMV-seronegative.

This clone was picked up one time. This rearrangement joins TRBV11-1 to TRBJ2-1, with TRBD1 matching 7 bases. The CDR3 has 12 residues. Germline trimming cut 11 bases from V and 6 bases from J; bases unmatched to any gene: 7. Germline assignment: CDR1 SGHAT and CDR2 FQDESV (reference sequence). CDR3 amino acids: CADGAGGNEQFF. The CDR3 DNA follows: TGTGCCGACGGGGCAGGGGGCAATGAGCAGTTCTTC.

The J gene is TRBJ2-3, the V gene TRBV5-4; the D gene is possibly TRBD1 (6 bases). Looked up from germline, CDR1 is SGHNT and CDR2 is YYREEE (reference sequence). V shed 4 bases and J shed 0 bases, with 9 bases lying between them. This CDR3 is built from 14 residues. The CDR3 nucleotides read TGTGCCAGCAGCAGGACAGAAAGCACAGATACGCAGTATTTT. This gives the protein CASSRTESTDTQYF. Full variable domain (outside the CDR3, taken from reference TRBV5-4 and TRBJ2-3): ETGVTQSPTHLIKTRGQQVTLRCSSQSGHNTVSWYQQALGQGPQFIFQYYREEENGRGNFPPRFSGLQFPNYSSELNVNALELDDSALYLCASSRTESTDTQYFGPGTRLTVL.

V gene TRBV18 combines with J gene TRBJ2-5, with 9 nucleotides matching TRBD2. J gave up 7 bases and V 0 bases, and 9 bases lay outside the gene matches. There are 16 residues in the CDR3. Germline loops: CDR1 KGHSH, CDR2 LQKENI. The CDR3 here is CASSPPSGGISGTQYF. In DNA, the CDR3 is TGTGCCAGCTCACCACCTAGCGGGGGAATAAGCGGGACCCAGTACTTC.

V and J are TRBV19 and TRBJ1-2; maybe TRBD1 (6 bases). The CDR3 extends over 17 amino acids. The V gene's germline CDR1 is LNHDA and CDR2 SQIVND (reference sequence). Trimming cost V 6 bases and J 5 bases, with 25 bases left between them. Here the CDR3 reads CASSRNRDTYLTYGYTF. In nucleotides, the CDR3 is TGTGCCAGTAGCCGTAACCGGGACACTTACTTGACTTATGGCTACACCTTC. The full variable domain, with the rest looked up from reference TRBV19 and TRBJ1-2, is DGGITQSPKYLFRKEGQNVTLSCEQNLNHDAMYWYRQDPGQGLRLIYYSQIVNDFQKGDIAEGYSVSREKKESFPLTVTSAQKNPTAFYLCASSRNRDTYLTYGYTFGSGTRLTVV.